The 15 T cell receptor beta chains given below trace back to one sample, sequenced in a study of CD8 T cells in Susac syndrome. Random hexamers primed reverse transcription of roughly 0.5 to 1 ug RNA. Each CDR3 protein is one row after TCRdb ran MiXCR on the immunoSEQ multiplex PCR reads. The table records about 430,000 distinct CDR3 sequences, around 83% of them present only once. The material sequenced was CD8+ T cells from PBMCs. These receptors all come from a human donor with multiple sclerosis.

This rearrangement joins TRBV11-2 to TRBJ1-1, with 10 bases fitting TRBD1. Unmatched junction bases numbered 7, after V lost 1 base and J lost 2 bases. CDR3 length equals 17 residues. CDR1 and CDR2 (germline): SGHAT, FQNNGV. The CDR3: CASSLGETGGSNTEAFF. The CDR3 DNA reads TGTGCCAGCAGCTTAGGGGAGACAGGGGGCTCTAACACTGAAGCTTTCTTT.

The chain carries TRBV19 and TRBJ2-1; 11 bases are shared with TRBD2. The CDR3 contains 16 residues. Germline trimming cut 7 bases from V and 5 bases from J; bases unmatched to any gene: 10. Looked up from germline, CDR1 is LNHDA and CDR2 is SQIVND (reference sequence). The CDR3 bases are TGTGCCAGTATCCCTAGACCGGGACTAGCGGACAATGAGCAGTTCTTC. Its protein is CASIPRPGLADNEQFF.

The V call is TRBV5-4, the J call TRBJ1-1; 7 bases are shared with TRBD1. CDR3 length: 15 amino acids. Germline V gene lookup returns CDR1 SGHNT and CDR2 YYREEE (reference sequence). Trimming took 0 bases from V and 3 from J; bases not matched to a gene: 5. The CDR3 reads CASSLERGRDTEAFF. CDR3 bases: TGTGCCAGCAGCTTGGAAAGGGGGCGTGACACTGAAGCTTTCTTT.

The rearrangement uses TRBV11-2 and TRBJ1-6, with D possibly TRBD1 on 6 matching bases. V lost 5 bases, J lost 6 bases, and 20 bases lay in between. The CDR3 covers 17 residues. Germline V CDR1 and CDR2: SGHAT, FQNNGV. This CDR3 is CASSQRQVLNSNSPLHF. DNA for the CDR3: TGTGCCAGCAGCCAGCGACAGGTCCTTAATTCTAATTCACCCCTCCACTTT.

The chain employs TRBV6-5 and TRBJ2-3; D remains unclear. Germline CDR1 reads MNHEY; CDR2 reads SVGAGI. Trimming took 4 bases from V and 3 from J, leaving 23 bases between them. This CDR3 has 18 amino acids. CDR3 protein: CASSLMTPSPSRTDTQYF. CDR3 nucleotides: TGTGCCAGCAGTTTGATGACTCCCTCCCCCAGTCGAACAGATACGCAGTATTTT.

The chain carries TRBV7-9 and TRBJ2-5, with a possible D match to TRBD2 (6 bases). The germline CDR1 and CDR2 sequences are SEHNR and FQNEAQ (reference sequence). The CDR3 totals 14 residues. V shed 2 bases and J shed 7 bases, with 14 bases lying between them. The CDR3 loop is CASSLNRGRSTQYF. In DNA, the CDR3 is TGTGCCAGCAGCTTAAACCGGGGGAGGTCGACCCAGTACTTC.

J is TRBJ1-2 and V is TRBV6-5, with 8 bases that match TRBD1. The J segment lost 3 bases and the V segment lost 4 bases, leaving 4 bases of the junction unmatched. CDR3 size: 14 residues. Germline V lookup: CDR1 MNHEY, CDR2 SVGAGI. The chain's CDR3 is CASSSDRGHYGYTF. The CDR3 bases are TGTGCCAGCAGTTCCGACAGGGGTCACTATGGCTACACCTTC.

The chain uses TRBV27 and TRBJ2-7; D remains unclear. Germline CDR1 MNHEY, CDR2 SMNVEV (reference sequence). V lost 4 bases and J lost 3, with 10 bases in between. The CDR3 has 13 residues. CDR3 loop: CASSWGFHYEQYF. The CDR3, as DNA: TGTGCCAGCAGTTGGGGATTTCACTACGAGCAGTACTTC.

The chain uses TRBV5-4 and TRBJ1-2, with 9 positions matching TRBD1. V was clipped by 0 bases and J by 4 bases; unmatched bases: 4. This CDR3 spans 15 amino acids. Germline V gives CDR1 SGHNT, CDR2 YYREEE (reference sequence). Here the CDR3 DNA reads TGTGCCAGCAGCTTGGGGGACAGGGTTGGCTATGGCTACACCTTC. Protein product: CASSLGDRVGYGYTF.

V is TRBV3-1 and J is TRBJ1-5; D might be TRBD1 (5 bases). Germline V gene data show CDR1 as LGHDT and CDR2 as YNNKEL (reference sequence). Trimming removed 1 base from V and 5 bases from J, with 18 bases in between. The CDR3 has 17 residues. The CDR3 coding sequence is TGTGCCAGCAGCCAAGCCACCCTCGGGACTGCGTATCAGCCCCAGCATTTT. This translates into CASSQATLGTAYQPQHF.

The J gene is TRBJ1-1, the V gene TRBV19; a possible D gene is TRBD1 (6 bases). The CDR3 extends over 13 amino acids. Germline lookup yields CDR1 LNHDA and CDR2 SQIVND (reference sequence). Trimming stripped 7 bases from V and 0 bases from J, with 9 bases between. The CDR3 is CASNDRMNTEAFF. CDR3 nucleotide sequence: TGTGCCAGTAACGACAGGATGAACACTGAAGCTTTCTTT. Full variable domain (remainder filled in from reference TRBV19 and TRBJ1-1): DGGITQSPKYLFRKEGQNVTLSCEQNLNHDAMYWYRQDPGQGLRLIYYSQIVNDFQKGDIAEGYSVSREKKESFPLTVTSAQKNPTAFYLCASNDRMNTEAFFGQGTRLTVV.

The V call is TRBV5-1, the J call TRBJ2-7, with D hard to call. Germline CDR1 SGHRS, CDR2 YFSETQ. V gave up 0 bases and J gave up 3 bases, with 7 bases separating them. CDR3 size: 13 residues. In DNA form, the CDR3 reads TGCGCCAGCAGCTTGGACATCCTCTACGAGCAGTACTTC. It specifies CASSLDILYEQYF.

The V call is TRBV27, the J call TRBJ1-6; 7 bases are shared with TRBD1. The V gene's germline CDR1 is MNHEY and CDR2 SMNVEV (reference sequence). The CDR3 is 17 residues long. V shed 1 base and J 9 bases; nucleotides not matched to a gene: 12. The CDR3 DNA sequence: TGTGCCAGCAGTTTATATAGTGTCGGGACAGCCTCTTCACCCCTCCACTTT. It encodes CASSLYSVGTASSPLHF.

The V gene is TRBV2, the J gene TRBJ2-7; D gene ambiguous. Trimming removed 7 bases from V and 3 bases from J, with 7 bases in between. The V gene's germline CDR1 is SNHLY and CDR2 FYNNEI. The CDR3 spans 11 residues. The CDR3 sequence: CASTRDYEQYF. The CDR3 nucleotides read TGTGCCAGCACAAGGGACTACGAGCAGTACTTC. Full variable domain (missing parts from reference TRBV2 and TRBJ2-7): EPEVTQTPSHQVTQMGQEVILRCVPISNHLYFYWYRQILGQKVEFLVSFYNNEISEKSEIFDDQFSVERPDGSNFTLKIRSTKLEDSAMYFCASTRDYEQYFGPGTRLTVT.

The chain links TRBV27 to TRBJ1-5; no clear D gene. The CDR3 is 15 residues long. Germline V gives CDR1 MNHEY, CDR2 SMNVEV (reference sequence). Trimming pared 6 bases from V and 5 bases from J, leaving 17 bases between. In DNA form, the CDR3 reads TGTGCCAGCAGCCGGGATCTCCGGAGCGATCAGCCCCAGCATTTT. Its protein product is CASSRDLRSDQPQHF.